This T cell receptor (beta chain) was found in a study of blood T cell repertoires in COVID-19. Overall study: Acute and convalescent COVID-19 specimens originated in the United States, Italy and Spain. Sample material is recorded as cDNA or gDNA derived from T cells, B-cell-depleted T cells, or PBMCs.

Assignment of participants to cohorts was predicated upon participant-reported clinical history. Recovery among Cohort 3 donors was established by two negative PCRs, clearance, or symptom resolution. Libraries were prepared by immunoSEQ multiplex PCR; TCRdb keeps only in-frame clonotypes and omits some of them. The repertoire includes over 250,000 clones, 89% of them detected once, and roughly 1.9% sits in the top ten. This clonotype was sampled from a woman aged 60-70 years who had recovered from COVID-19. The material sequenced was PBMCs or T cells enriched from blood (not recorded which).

The CDR3 DNA reads as TGCAGCGCCCCGCGCTCCGGCGGTGGCTACACCTTC. Translation gives CSAPRSGGGYTF. This chain connects TRBV29-1 to TRBJ1-2; D gene uncertain. Trimming removed 7 bases from V and 7 bases from J, with 16 bases in between. The length of the CDR3 is 12 residues. In germline, CDR1 is SQVTM, CDR2 ANQGSEA.